The next 13 T cell receptor beta chains were all read from a single sample in a study of T-cell memory formation after mild COVID-19. TCRdb re-analysed the 5' RACE reads in MiXCR, keeping a single row per CDR3 protein. The sample carries 300,000 to 350,000 distinct CDR3 sequences, roughly 13% recorded once. The sample was PBMCs or a T cell subset sorted from them (not recorded which). These receptors all stem from a man between 18 and 29 years old who had mild COVID-19 (a few samples of this study predate the infection). Cell type and time point are not known.

The chain joins TRBV7-2 to TRBJ1-6, with 8 bases identical to TRBD1. J lost 9 bases, V lost 5 bases, and 9 bases had no gene match. The CDR3 runs to 15 residues. The V gene's germline CDR1 is SGHTA and CDR2 FQGNSA. CDR3 amino acids: CASSSGQGGGSPLHF. DNA for the CDR3: TGTGCCAGCAGCAGCGGACAGGGAGGTGGTTCACCCCTCCACTTT.

This clonotype was counted only a few times. V is TRBV6-5 and J is TRBJ2-3; D is ambiguous. From germline, CDR1 is MNHEY and CDR2 SVGAGI. This CDR3 spans 14 amino acids. The V and J ends lost 2 bases and 4 bases respectively, with 10 bases between them. This CDR3 is CASSYGVSADTQYF. The DNA for the CDR3 is TGTGCCAGCAGTTACGGCGTCAGCGCAGATACGCAGTATTTT.

In its sample, this clonotype was seen a few times. The J gene is TRBJ1-1, the V gene TRBV15; 7 bases agree with TRBD1. The V segment lost 1 base and the J segment 6 bases; nucleotides outside the gene matches: 8. CDR3 length: 15 residues. Per germline, CDR1 LNHNV and CDR2 YYDKDF (reference sequence). The CDR3 reads CATSRGNTGAPEAFF. Written as DNA, the CDR3 is TGTGCCACCAGCAGAGGCAATACAGGGGCACCTGAAGCTTTCTTT.

The table lists this clonotype with a few counts. The chain employs TRBV10-3 and TRBJ2-1; D uncertain. Trimming removed 0 bases at V and 4 bases at J, with 13 bases between. This CDR3 comprises 16 residues. Per germline, CDR1 ENHRY and CDR2 SYGVKD. The CDR3 here is CAISESAQRIYNEQFF. CDR3 nucleotides: TGTGCCATCAGTGAGTCTGCGCAGAGGATATACAATGAGCAGTTCTTC.

This clonotype was found many times. The rearrangement links TRBV5-1 to TRBJ2-3; the D is unclear. Trimming pared 6 bases from V and 6 bases from J, leaving 17 bases between. Germline V gene data show CDR1 as SGHRS and CDR2 as YFSETQ. The length of the CDR3 is 14 residues. The CDR3 region has the DNA TGCGCCAGCACCCCATTACCAGGACCGGATACGCAGTATTTT. Its protein product is CASTPLPGPDTQYF.

This chain connects TRBV5-1 to TRBJ2-6; 11 bases fit TRBD1. This CDR3 has 18 amino acids. Germline-derived CDR1 and CDR2 are SGHRS and YFSETQ. Unmatched junction bases numbered 6, after V lost 0 bases and J lost 4 bases. The DNA of the CDR3 is TGCGCCAGCAGCTTGGTTGGGACAGGGGGGGACGGGGCCAACGTCCTGACTTTC. This codes for CASSLVGTGGDGANVLTF.

This clonotype was seen at least ten times. The chain couples TRBV3-1 to TRBJ1-6; a weak D match, TRBD1 (6 bases). The CDR3 totals 14 residues. V was pared by 4 bases and J by 5 bases, with 9 bases between. Germline-derived CDR1 and CDR2 are LGHDT and YNNKEL (reference sequence). CDR3 residues: CASSPGHNNSPLHF. CDR3 coding DNA: TGTGCCAGCAGCCCGGGACACAATAATTCACCCCTCCACTTT.

This clonotype was observed a handful of times. The chain combines TRBV4-3 with TRBJ2-3; TRBD2 aligns across 9 bases. The V segment lost 1 base and the J segment 0 bases; nucleotides outside the gene matches: 8. CDR3 size: 18 residues. Germline lookup yields CDR1 LGHNA and CDR2 YSLEER. The CDR3 spells CASSQGSGGRLSTDTQYF. DNA of the CDR3: TGCGCCAGCAGCCAAGGAAGCGGGGGGCGTCTTAGCACAGATACGCAGTATTTT.

This clonotype was recorded at least ten times. This chain joins TRBV9 and TRBJ1-6, with D perhaps matching TRBD1 (5 bases). V lost 3 bases and J 13 bases, leaving 20 bases between the germline ends. This CDR3 contains 15 residues. Germline V lookup: CDR1 SGDLS, CDR2 YYNGEE. The CDR3 bases are TGTGCCAGCAGCGCAGGGCTTGCCGCCATTCATCCCCTCCACTTT. Its protein product is CASSAGLAAIHPLHF.

The V gene is TRBV6-5, the J gene TRBJ1-6; TRBD1 is a possible D gene (5 bases). The length of the CDR3 is 15 residues. CDR1 MNHEY and CDR2 SVGAGI come from the germline V gene. V was trimmed by 2 bases and J by 10 bases, leaving 15 bases between them. The CDR3 loop reads CASSYGAATYSPLHF. The CDR3 DNA sequence: TGTGCCAGCAGTTACGGGGCAGCTACTTACTCACCCCTCCACTTT.

This clonotype appeared a few times. The chain is built from TRBV6-5 and TRBJ1-6; D unclear. The germline CDR1 and CDR2 sequences are MNHEY and SVGAGI. This CDR3 comprises 17 residues. V lost 6 bases and J lost 0, with 15 bases in between. CDR3 sequence reads: CASSFKPISSYNSPLHF. CDR3 coding DNA: TGTGCCAGCAGCTTTAAGCCCATAAGCTCCTATAATTCACCCCTCCACTTT.

This clonotype was counted at least ten times. The V call is TRBV7-8, the J call TRBJ1-5, with D unclear. From germline, CDR1 is SGHVS and CDR2 FQNEAQ. The V end lost 0 bases, the J end lost 4 bases, and 10 bases lay between the germline ends. CDR3 length: 15 amino acids. The DNA for the CDR3 is TGTGCCAGCAGCTTAGCGGGGATTTTTAATCAGCCCCAGCATTTT. As protein: CASSLAGIFNQPQHF.

The chain is built from TRBV20-1 and TRBJ2-7; TRBD2 matches 14 bases. Germline V CDR1 and CDR2: DFQATT, SNEGSKA (reference sequence). CDR3 length equals 14 residues. CDR3 sequence reads: CSLGGLAGVYEQYV. The CDR3 DNA sequence: TGCAGCCTGGGGGGACTAGCGGGGGTCTACGAGCAGTACGTC.